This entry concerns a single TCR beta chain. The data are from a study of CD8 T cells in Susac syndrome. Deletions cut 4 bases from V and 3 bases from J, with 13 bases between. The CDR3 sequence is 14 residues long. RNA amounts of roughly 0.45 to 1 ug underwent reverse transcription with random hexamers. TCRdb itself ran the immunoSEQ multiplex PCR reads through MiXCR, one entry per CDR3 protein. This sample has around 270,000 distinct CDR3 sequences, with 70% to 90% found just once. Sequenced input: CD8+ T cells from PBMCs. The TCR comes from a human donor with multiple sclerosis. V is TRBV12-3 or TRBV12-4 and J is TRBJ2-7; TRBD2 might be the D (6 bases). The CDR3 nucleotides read TGTGCCAGCAGTTCCGGGACTGCATACTACGAGCAGTACTTC. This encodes CASSSGTAYYEQYF.